This T cell receptor beta chain stems from a study of OX40 agonist ivuxolimab in advanced cancers. Using immunoSEQ multiplex PCR, the repertoire was profiled, and TCRdb retains in-frame clones only, with some absent. The table has 150,000 to 190,000 clones, roughly 94% seen once. Germline loops: CDR1 SSHAT, CDR2 FNYEAQ (reference sequence). There are 14 residues in the CDR3. V shed 5 bases and J shed 3 bases, with 10 bases lying between them. The J gene is TRBJ2-2, the V gene TRBV7-7, with D perhaps TRBD1 or TRBD2 (5 bases each). This TCR was sampled from an adult with an advanced solid tumor such as melanoma, head and neck, liver or kidney cancer. Sequences were derived from CD4+ or CD8+ T cells sorted from blood, sampled in a trial of the OX40 agonist ivuxolimab. The CDR3 coding sequence is TGTGCCAGCAGCGGAATGGGGGACACCGGGGAGCTGTTTTTT. Amino acid sequence: CASSGMGDTGELFF.